The rows below give T cell receptor beta chains drawn from one sample of a study of pediatric ulcerative colitis. Sequenced by immunoSEQ multiplex PCR; TCRdb stores in-frame clones only, minus some. The data show about 24,000 clones, roughly 74% seen once. Source material: gut tissue. These receptors came from a boy aged 10-17 years with severe ulcerative colitis. CDR3s include the opening cysteine and the closing phenylalanine or tryptophan. D genes are given only for firm matches. Size is omitted from some rows. Given values are once, few, many or a class for expanded clones.

>-|TRBV20-1|-|TRBJ1-1
CSARVSQGAFF
TGCAGTGCTAGAGTTTCTCAAGGAGCTTTCTTT
>-|TRBV6-7|few|TRBJ2-2
CASSYPLVNTGELFF
TGTGCCAGCAGTTACCCCCTAGTGAACACCGGGGAGCTGTTTTTT
>-|TRBV6-5|few|TRBJ2-3
CASRRGKGGADTQYF
TGTGCCAGCAGAAGAGGAAAAGGGGGAGCAGATACGCAGTATTTT
>-|TRBV4-2|few|TRBJ1-3
CASSQERRGNTIYF
TGTGCCAGCAGCCAAGAACGTCGAGGAAACACCATATATTTT
>-|TRBV19|once|TRBJ2-1
CASSIAGSSYNEQFF
TGTGCCAGTAGTATAGCCGGGAGCTCCTACAATGAGCAGTTCTTC
>-|TRBV11-3|-|TRBJ2-7
CASSLEVSEKYEQYF
TGTGCCAGCAGCTTAGAGGTTAGCGAAAAATACGAGCAGTACTTC
>-|TRBV19|-|TRBJ1-3
CASSINLGNTIYF
TGTGCCAGTAGTATAAATTTGGGAAACACCATATATTTT
>-|TRBV6-5|-|TRBJ2-2
CASSDSLDTGELFF
TGTGCCAGCAGTGATTCCCTTGACACCGGGGAGCTGTTTTTT
>TRBD1|TRBV6-1|few|TRBJ2-7
CASSEAETGGYEQYF
TGTGCCAGCAGTGAAGCCGAGACAGGGGGCTACGAGCAGTACTTC
>-|TRBV5-1|once|TRBJ2-1
CASSLGAGGISYNEQFF
TGCGCCAGCAGCTTGGGGGCGGGCGGGATTTCCTACAATGAGCAGTTCTTC
>TRBD2|TRBV5-1|few|TRBJ2-7
CASSPPSGRVREQYF
TGCGCCAGCAGCCCCCCTAGCGGGAGGGTGCGAGAGCAGTACTTC
>TRBD1|TRBV30|-|TRBJ1-1
CAWSEQGTEAFF
TGTGCCTGGAGCGAACAGGGGACTGAAGCTTTCTTT
>-|TRBV10-1|-|TRBJ1-3
CASSDGGLGNTIYF
TGCGCCAGCAGTGATGGCGGACTCGGAAACACCATATATTTT
>TRBD1|TRBV7-2|-|TRBJ2-1
CASSETGGAYNEQFF
TGTGCCAGCAGCGAAACAGGGGGCGCCTACAATGAGCAGTTCTTC
>-|TRBV5-4|-|TRBJ2-4
CASKLGGKNIQYF
TGTGCCAGTAAACTCGGTGGGAAAAACATTCAGTACTTC
>-|TRBV6-5|once|TRBJ2-7
CASSPLDYEQYF
TGTGCCAGCAGTCCTCTCGATTACGAGCAGTACTTC
>TRBD2|TRBV7-2|once|TRBJ2-5
CASSSTSGFGGGQYF
TGTGCCAGCAGCTCGACTAGCGGTTTTGGCGGCGGGCAGTACTTC
>-|TRBV10-3|-|TRBJ2-1
CAISAGTGNEQFF
TGTGCCATCAGTGCGGGGACTGGGAATGAGCAGTTCTTC
>-|TRBV7-2|few|TRBJ2-7
CASSLGPMSSYEQYF
TGTGCCAGCAGCCTCGGACCGATGAGCTCCTACGAGCAGTACTTC
>-|TRBV5-5|-|TRBJ1-3
CASSPAYGRSGNTIYF
TGTGCCAGCAGCCCAGCGTACGGGCGATCTGGAAACACCATATATTTT
>-|TRBV7-2|-|TRBJ1-4
CASSLRSGGTNEKLFF
TGTGCCAGCAGCTTAAGGTCAGGAGGCACTAATGAAAAACTGTTTTTT
>-|TRBV7-2|few|TRBJ2-1
CASSVEGGLGEQFF
TGTGCCAGCAGCGTAGAAGGGGGGCTTGGTGAGCAGTTCTTC
>TRBD2|TRBV19|-|TRBJ2-1
CASTPSGLAVWEQFF
TGTGCCAGTACCCCCAGTGGGCTAGCGGTGTGGGAGCAGTTCTTC
>-|TRBV6-6|-|TRBJ2-7
CASSSLSYEQYF
TGTGCCAGCAGTTCGCTTTCCTACGAGCAGTACTTC
>TRBD2|TRBV7-2|-|TRBJ2-5
CASSLNSGRVGETQYF
TGTGCCAGCAGCTTAAATAGCGGGAGGGTTGGTGAGACCCAGTACTTC
>-|TRBV15|once|TRBJ1-3
CATSTGKFDSLSGNTIYF
TGTGCCACCAGCACTGGGAAATTTGACAGCCTCTCTGGAAACACCATATATTTT
>-|TRBV5-4|few|TRBJ1-2
CASSCPELNYGYTF
TGTGCCAGCAGCTGCCCAGAACTTAACTATGGCTACACCTTC
>-|TRBV7-3|few|TRBJ2-3
CASSLAGRYTDTQYF
TGTGCCAGCAGCTTAGCGGGACGCTACACAGATACGCAGTATTTT
>-|TRBV5-1|few|TRBJ2-5
CASSLVWGRETQYF
TGCGCCAGCAGCTTGGTCTGGGGTCGGGAGACCCAGTACTTC
>-|TRBV27|-|TRBJ2-1
CASRTDTDNEQFF
TGTGCCAGCCGTACGGACACCGACAATGAGCAGTTCTTC
>TRBD1|TRBV6-4|-|TRBJ2-3
CASSERDRGTDTQYF
TGTGCCAGCAGTGAACGGGACAGGGGTACAGATACGCAGTATTTT
>-|TRBV25-1|-|TRBJ2-2
CASSDRKQGELFF
TGTGCCAGCAGTGATCGTAAACAGGGGGAGCTGTTTTTT
>TRBD2|TRBV4-1|few|TRBJ2-3
CASSQGRGLADTDTQYF
TGCGCCAGCAGCCAAGGTCGAGGACTAGCGGACACAGATACGCAGTATTTT
>-|TRBV7-8|-|TRBJ1-4
CASSRTSATNEKLFF
TGTGCCAGCAGCAGAACAAGTGCAACTAATGAAAAACTGTTTTTT
>TRBD2|TRBV19|-|TRBJ2-3
CASSISLAGKRTDTQYF
TGTGCCAGTAGTATCTCCCTAGCGGGAAAGCGTACAGATACGCAGTATTTT
>-|TRBV2|-|TRBJ2-5
CASGPRRETQYF
TGTGCCAGCGGTCCCAGAAGGGAGACCCAGTACTTC
>-|TRBV4-1|-|TRBJ2-5
CASSQDGADQETQYF
TGCGCCAGCAGCCAAGATGGGGCAGACCAAGAGACCCAGTACTTC
>-|TRBV15|once|TRBJ1-2
CATSRQQGAGYGYTF
TGTGCCACCAGCAGGCAACAGGGTGCGGGCTATGGCTACACCTTC
>-|TRBV19|-|TRBJ2-1
CASSISATGTYNEQFF
TGTGCCAGTAGTATAAGCGCGACTGGCACCTACAATGAGCAGTTCTTC